This T cell receptor (beta chain) was recovered during a study of HIV-infected patients and healthy controls. This clonotype was found many times. MiXCR, run by TCRdb on the 5' RACE reads, gives a single entry per CDR3 protein. Of about 67,000 distinct CDR3 sequences in the sample, around 17% were seen once. V lost 1 base and J 10 bases, leaving 12 bases between the germline ends. Per the germline V gene, CDR1 is LGHDT and CDR2 is YNNKEL (reference sequence). The CDR3 sequence is 13 residues long. The clonotype was recovered from a human donor in good health. The gene calls are TRBV3-1 and TRBJ2-3; no clear D gene. Sequencing was performed on CD4+ T cells from blood. This CDR3 reads CASSQGSAGPQYF. Here the CDR3 DNA reads TGTGCCAGCAGCCAAGGGTCGGCTGGGCCGCAGTATTTT.